A selection of T cell receptor beta chains follows, all from one sample in a study of CD8+CD57+ T cells in acquired aplastic anemia. TCRdb re-derived calls from the reads in MiXCR, one entry per CDR3 protein. The sample includes around 200,000 distinct CDR3 sequences, 60% to 65% of them seen just once. The sample consisted of sorted CD4+, CD8+, or CD8+CD57+ T cells (not recorded which) from PBMCs. Receptor source: a human donor in good health. CDR3s include the opening cysteine and the closing phenylalanine or tryptophan.

J,V,CDR3
TRBJ2-7,TRBV2,CASGLAGGLGEQYF
TRBJ1-5,TRBV6-4,CASSVGQGNQPQHF
TRBJ2-7,TRBV11-2,CASSLAADYEQYF
TRBJ1-2,TRBV20-1,CSARDLGSYGYTF
TRBJ2-7,TRBV24-1,CATSGQGAIDEQYF
TRBJ2-7,TRBV7-9,CASSLAGGLSYEQYF
TRBJ2-3,TRBV12-5,CASGPSTDTQYF
TRBJ2-1,TRBV9,CASSVSQVGAYNEQFF
TRBJ2-3,TRBV9,CASSNPPDGDTQYF
TRBJ1-5,TRBV7-9,CASSSGPGNQPQHF
TRBJ2-7,TRBV28,CASGSRVAQADYYSYEQYF
TRBJ2-7,TRBV7-2,CASSLDTYEQYF
TRBJ1-1,TRBV2,CASSEDRHTEAFF
TRBJ2-5,TRBV12-3/TRBV12-4,CASSLGLAGYQETQYF
TRBJ2-7,TRBV20-1,CSARLPDGYYEQYF
TRBJ2-7,TRBV10-3,CAISRASHYEQYF
TRBJ2-7,TRBV5-1,CASRTETASSYEQYF
TRBJ2-7,TRBV29-1,CSVPAQGQYEQYF
TRBJ1-6,TRBV15,CATSRDVGAGSPLHF
TRBJ1-1,TRBV19,CASSTVRGTEAFF
TRBJ2-7,TRBV2,CASSEAGGQYTYEQYF
TRBJ2-3,TRBV12-3/TRBV12-4,CASSPGTEASNEQYF
TRBJ1-3,TRBV11-1,CASSLKGGGNTIYF